This entry lists 6 T cell receptor beta chains sequenced from one sample in a study of T cell responses to AZD1222 COVID-19 vaccine. Clones were sequenced by immunoSEQ multiplex PCR, and TCRdb holds only the in-frame ones, with some missing. Among fewer than 200,000 clones listed, around 89% were seen once. Material: peripheral blood, obtained 28 days after the second AZD1222 dose. These TCRs come from an adult who received the AZD1222 COVID-19 vaccine.

This chain connects TRBV14 to TRBJ2-2, with D hard to call. The germline V and J ends were trimmed by 1 base and 8 bases, with 5 bases remaining between them. Germline V gene sequence: CDR1 SGHDN, CDR2 FVKESK. The CDR3 covers 12 residues. In DNA, the CDR3 is TGTGCCAGCAGCCAAGTCCCAGGGGAGCTGTTTTTT. It codes for CASSQVPGELFF.

The chain has TRBV3-1 (or the pseudogene TRBV3-2) and TRBJ2-1; 11 nucleotides line up with TRBD2. The V segment lost 5 bases and the J segment 5 bases; nucleotides outside the gene matches: 14. Germline V gene data show CDR1 as LGHDT and CDR2 as YNNKEL (reference sequence). This CDR3 comprises 18 residues. CDR3 sequence: CASSISGGAFRVHNEQFF. As DNA, the CDR3 is TGTGCCAGCAGCATTAGCGGGGGGGCCTTCCGTGTCCACAATGAGCAGTTCTTC.

This rearrangement joins TRBV20-1 to TRBJ1-1; D call uncertain. V was cut by 4 bases and J by 11 bases, with 14 bases left in between. CDR3 length: 11 amino acids. Germline V CDR1 and CDR2: DFQATT, SNEGSKA (reference sequence). This CDR3 is CSAKDWTEAFF. DNA of the CDR3: TGCAGTGCTAAAGACTGGACGGAGGCTTTCTTT.

This clone was detected only a few times. CDR3 coding DNA: TGTGCCAGCCGGGGGCTCCAAGAGACCCAGTACTTC. This sequence encodes CASRGLQETQYF. The chain has TRBV6-6 and TRBJ2-5, with D possibly called TRBD1 or TRBD2 (6 bases each). The V and J ends lost 8 bases and 1 base respectively, with 8 bases between them. This CDR3 has 12 amino acids. Looked up from germline, CDR1 is MNHNY and CDR2 is SVGAGI (reference sequence).

The CDR3 sequence: CASSFTGSYYTF. The DNA for the CDR3 is TGTGCCAGCAGTTTTACAGGGAGCTACTACACCTTC. This chain uses TRBV28 with TRBJ1-2; D may be TRBD1 (6 bases). Germline V gene sequence: CDR1 MDHEN, CDR2 SYDVKM. V lost 3 bases to trimming and J lost 10 bases, with 12 bases between them. CDR3 size: 12 residues.

This chain uses TRBV5-1 with TRBJ1-1; 9 bases agree with TRBD1. Germline V gene lookup returns CDR1 SGHRS and CDR2 YFSETQ. Trimming took 3 bases from V and 8 from J; bases not matched to a gene: 14. This CDR3 has 16 amino acids. CDR3 protein: CASSSITGGAAREAFF. DNA for the CDR3: TGCGCCAGCAGCTCGATCACAGGGGGCGCGGCGAGAGAAGCTTTCTTT.